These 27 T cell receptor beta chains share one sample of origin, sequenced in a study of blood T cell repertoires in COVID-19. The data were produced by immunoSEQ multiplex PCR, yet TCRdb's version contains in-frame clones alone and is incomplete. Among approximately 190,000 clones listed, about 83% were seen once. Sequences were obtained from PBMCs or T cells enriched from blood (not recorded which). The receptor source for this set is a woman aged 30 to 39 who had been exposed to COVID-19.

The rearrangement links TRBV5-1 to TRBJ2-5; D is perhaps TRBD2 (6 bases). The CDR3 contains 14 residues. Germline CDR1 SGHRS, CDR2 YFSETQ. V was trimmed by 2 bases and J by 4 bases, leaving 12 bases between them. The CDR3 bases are TGCGCCAGCAGCTTTACGGGCGGGGCAGAGACCCAGTACTTC. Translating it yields CASSFTGGAETQYF.

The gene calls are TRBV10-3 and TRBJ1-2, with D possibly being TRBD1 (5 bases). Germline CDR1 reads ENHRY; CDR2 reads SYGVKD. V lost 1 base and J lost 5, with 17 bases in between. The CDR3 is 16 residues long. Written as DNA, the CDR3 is TGTGCCATCAGTGAGTTGATATTCGGACAAAAATATGGCTACACCTTC. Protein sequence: CAISELIFGQKYGYTF.

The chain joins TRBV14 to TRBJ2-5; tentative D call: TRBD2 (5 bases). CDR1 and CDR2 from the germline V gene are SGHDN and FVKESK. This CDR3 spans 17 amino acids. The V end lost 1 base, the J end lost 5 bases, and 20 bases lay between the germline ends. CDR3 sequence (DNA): TGTGCCAGCAGCCAAGGAGGAACGCGGACTCTCGTGGAGACCCAGTACTTC. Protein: CASSQGGTRTLVETQYF.

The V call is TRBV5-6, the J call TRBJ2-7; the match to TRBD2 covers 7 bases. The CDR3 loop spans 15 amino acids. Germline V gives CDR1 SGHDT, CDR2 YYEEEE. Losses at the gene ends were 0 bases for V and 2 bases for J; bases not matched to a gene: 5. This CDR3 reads CASSLGAGPTYEQYF. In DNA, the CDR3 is TGTGCCAGCAGCTTGGGAGCGGGGCCAACCTACGAGCAGTACTTC.

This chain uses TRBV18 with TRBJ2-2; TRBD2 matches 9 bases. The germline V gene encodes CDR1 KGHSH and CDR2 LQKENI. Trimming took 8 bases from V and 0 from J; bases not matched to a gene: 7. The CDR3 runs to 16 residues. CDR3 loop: CASTQAGGSNTGELFF. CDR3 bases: TGTGCCAGCACACAAGCGGGGGGATCGAACACCGGGGAGCTGTTTTTT.

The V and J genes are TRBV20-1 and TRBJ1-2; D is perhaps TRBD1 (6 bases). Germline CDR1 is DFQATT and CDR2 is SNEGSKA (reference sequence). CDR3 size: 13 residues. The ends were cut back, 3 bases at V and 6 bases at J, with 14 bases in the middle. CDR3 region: CSASRGTNNGYTF. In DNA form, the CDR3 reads TGCAGTGCTAGTAGGGGGACAAATAATGGCTACACCTTC.

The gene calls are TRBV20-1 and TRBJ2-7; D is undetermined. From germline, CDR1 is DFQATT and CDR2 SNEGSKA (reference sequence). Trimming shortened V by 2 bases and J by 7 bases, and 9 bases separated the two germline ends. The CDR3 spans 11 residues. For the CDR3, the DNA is TGCAGTGCTAGATATCTATTTGAGCAGTACTTC. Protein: CSARYLFEQYF.

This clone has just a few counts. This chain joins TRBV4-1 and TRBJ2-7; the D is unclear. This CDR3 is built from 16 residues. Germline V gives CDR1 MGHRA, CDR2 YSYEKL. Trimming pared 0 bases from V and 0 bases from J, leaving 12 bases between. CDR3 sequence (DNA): TGCGCCAGCAGCCAAGAAATCCTGTCGTCCTCCTACGAGCAGTACTTC. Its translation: CASSQEILSSSYEQYF.

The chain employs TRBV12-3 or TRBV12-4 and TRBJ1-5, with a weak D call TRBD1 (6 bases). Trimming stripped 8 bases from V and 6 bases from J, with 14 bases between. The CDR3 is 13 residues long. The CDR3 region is CASYRAGSQPQHF. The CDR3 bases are TGTGCCAGCTACAGGGCAGGCAGTCAGCCCCAGCATTTT.

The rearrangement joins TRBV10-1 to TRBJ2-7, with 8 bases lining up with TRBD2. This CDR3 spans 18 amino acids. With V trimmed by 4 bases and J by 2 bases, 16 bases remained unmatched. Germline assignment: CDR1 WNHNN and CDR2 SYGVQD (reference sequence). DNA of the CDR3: TGCGCCAGCAGTGGGATTGCATCGAGAGCGGGGGCTACCTACGAGCAGTACTTC. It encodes CASSGIASRAGATYEQYF.

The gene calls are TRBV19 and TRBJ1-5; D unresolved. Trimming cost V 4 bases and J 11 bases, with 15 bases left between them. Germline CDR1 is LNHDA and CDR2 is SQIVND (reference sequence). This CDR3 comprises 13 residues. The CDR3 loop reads CASSRQRGMAQHF. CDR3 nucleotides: TGTGCCAGTAGTAGGCAGCGAGGGATGGCCCAGCATTTT.

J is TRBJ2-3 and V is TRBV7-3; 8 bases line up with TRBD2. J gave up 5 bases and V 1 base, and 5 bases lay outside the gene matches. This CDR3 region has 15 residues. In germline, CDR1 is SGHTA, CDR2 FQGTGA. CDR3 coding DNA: TGTGCCAGCAGCTTAAGCGGGGGGCCCGGAGATACGCAGTATTTT. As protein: CASSLSGGPGDTQYF.

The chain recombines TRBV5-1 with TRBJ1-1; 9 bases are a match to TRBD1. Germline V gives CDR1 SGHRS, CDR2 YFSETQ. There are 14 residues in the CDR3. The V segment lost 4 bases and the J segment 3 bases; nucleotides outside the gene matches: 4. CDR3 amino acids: CASSGQGRDTEAFF. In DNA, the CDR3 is TGCGCCAGCAGCGGACAGGGGAGGGACACTGAAGCTTTCTTT.

CDR3 bases: TGTGCCAGCAGTTTGTTCTCGGCCTACGAGCAGTACTTC. Its translation: CASSLFSAYEQYF. The chain joins TRBV6-6 to TRBJ2-7; D not certain. Trimming shortened V by 4 bases and J by 2 bases, and 9 bases separated the two germline ends. CDR1 is MNHNY, CDR2 SVGAGI, per germline (reference sequence). The CDR3 runs 13 residues.

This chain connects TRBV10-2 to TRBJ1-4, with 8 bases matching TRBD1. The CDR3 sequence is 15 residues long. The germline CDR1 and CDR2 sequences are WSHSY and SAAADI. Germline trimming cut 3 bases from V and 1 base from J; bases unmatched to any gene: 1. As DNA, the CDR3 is TGCGCCAGCAGTGAAACAGGGGGAACTAATGAAAAACTGTTTTTT. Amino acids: CASSETGGTNEKLFF.

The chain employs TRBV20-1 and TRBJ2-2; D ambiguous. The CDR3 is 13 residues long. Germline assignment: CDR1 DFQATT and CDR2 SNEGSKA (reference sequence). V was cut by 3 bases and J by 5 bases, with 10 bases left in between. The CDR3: CSASFSYTGELFF. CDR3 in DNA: TGCAGTGCTAGTTTTAGTTATACCGGGGAGCTGTTTTTT.

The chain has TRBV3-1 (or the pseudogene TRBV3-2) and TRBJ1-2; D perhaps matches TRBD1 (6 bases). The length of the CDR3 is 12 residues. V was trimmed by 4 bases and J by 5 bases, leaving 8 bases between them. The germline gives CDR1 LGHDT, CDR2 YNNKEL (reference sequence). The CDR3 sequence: CASSPGTYGYTF. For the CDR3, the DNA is TGTGCCAGCAGCCCCGGGACATATGGCTACACCTTC.

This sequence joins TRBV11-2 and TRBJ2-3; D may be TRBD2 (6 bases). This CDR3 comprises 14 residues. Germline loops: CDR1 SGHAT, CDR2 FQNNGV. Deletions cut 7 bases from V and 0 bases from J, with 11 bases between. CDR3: CASTKGTSTDTQYF. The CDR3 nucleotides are TGTGCCAGCACCAAGGGGACTAGCACAGATACGCAGTATTTT.

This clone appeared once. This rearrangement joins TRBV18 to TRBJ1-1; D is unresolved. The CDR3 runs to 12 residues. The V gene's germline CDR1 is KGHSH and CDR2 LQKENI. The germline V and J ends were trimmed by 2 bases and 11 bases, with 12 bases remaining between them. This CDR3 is CASSPGEYQAFF. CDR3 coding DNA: TGTGCCAGCTCACCAGGAGAGTACCAGGCTTTCTTT.

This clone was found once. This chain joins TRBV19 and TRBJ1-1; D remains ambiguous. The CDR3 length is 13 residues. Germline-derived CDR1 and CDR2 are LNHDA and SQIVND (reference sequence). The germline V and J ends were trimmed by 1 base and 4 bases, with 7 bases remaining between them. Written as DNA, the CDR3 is TGTGCCAGTAGTATAGGGCCCTTCACTGAAGCTTTCTTT. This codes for CASSIGPFTEAFF.

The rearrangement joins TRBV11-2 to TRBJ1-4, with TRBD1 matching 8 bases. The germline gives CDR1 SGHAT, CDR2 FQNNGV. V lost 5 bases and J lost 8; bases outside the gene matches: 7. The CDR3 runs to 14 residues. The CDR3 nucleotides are TGTGCCAGCAGCGCGGGACAGGTTCAGGAAAAACTGTTTTTT. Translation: CASSAGQVQEKLFF.

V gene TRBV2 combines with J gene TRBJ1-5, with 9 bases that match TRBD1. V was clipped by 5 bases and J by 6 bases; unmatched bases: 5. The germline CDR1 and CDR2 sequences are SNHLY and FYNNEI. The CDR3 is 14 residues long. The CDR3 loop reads CASSLGQGGQPQHF. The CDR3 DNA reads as TGTGCCAGCAGTTTGGGACAGGGTGGTCAGCCCCAGCATTTT.

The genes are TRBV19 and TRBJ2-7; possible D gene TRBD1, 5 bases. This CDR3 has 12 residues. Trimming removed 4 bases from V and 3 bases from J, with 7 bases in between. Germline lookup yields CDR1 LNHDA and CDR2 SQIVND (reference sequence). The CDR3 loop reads CASSNRSYEQYF. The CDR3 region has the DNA TGTGCCAGTAGTAACAGGAGCTACGAGCAGTACTTC.

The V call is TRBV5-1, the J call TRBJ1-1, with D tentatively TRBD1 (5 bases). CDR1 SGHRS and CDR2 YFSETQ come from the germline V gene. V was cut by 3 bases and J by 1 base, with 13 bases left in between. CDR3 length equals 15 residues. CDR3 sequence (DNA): TGCGCCAGCAGCTACCGACAGCCGCCGAACACTGAAGCTTTCTTT. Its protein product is CASSYRQPPNTEAFF.

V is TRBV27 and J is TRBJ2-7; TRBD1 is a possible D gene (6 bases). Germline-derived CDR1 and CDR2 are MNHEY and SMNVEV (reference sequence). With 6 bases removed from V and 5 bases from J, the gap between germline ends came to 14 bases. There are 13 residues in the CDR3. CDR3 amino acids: CASSGQRRDEQYF. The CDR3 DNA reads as TGTGCCAGCAGCGGACAGCGAAGGGACGAGCAGTACTTC.

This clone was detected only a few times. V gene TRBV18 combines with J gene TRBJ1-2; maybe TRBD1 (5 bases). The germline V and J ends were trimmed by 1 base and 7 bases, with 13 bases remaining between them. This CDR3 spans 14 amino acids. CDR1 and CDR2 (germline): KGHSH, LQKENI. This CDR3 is CASSPQGRGSGYTF. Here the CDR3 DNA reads TGTGCCAGCTCACCACAGGGACGGGGGAGTGGCTACACCTTC.

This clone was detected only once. CDR3 amino acids: CASSAGPNGQPQHF. In nucleotides, the CDR3 is TGTGCCAGCAGCGCGGGCCCCAACGGGCAGCCCCAGCATTTT. The chain carries TRBV7-3 and TRBJ1-5; D not certain. Between the trimmed V and J ends, which lost 5 bases and 7 bases, there was a span of 15 bases. Germline-derived CDR1 and CDR2 are SGHTA and FQGTGA. This CDR3 contains 14 residues.